The 29 T cell receptor beta chains presented below share a single source sample, sequenced in a study of sequential checkpoint blockade in melanoma. Sequencing used immunoSEQ multiplex PCR; TCRdb keeps in-frame clones, though not all of them. The top ten hold 15% to 20% of the sample, which has a few thousand clones, more than 20% seen once. The treatment here: randomized to nivolumab then ipilimumab (arm A) or the reverse (arm B). Sequencing used tumor tissue (inferred from file names), obtained from a patient given nivolumab and ipilimumab in sequence. Receptor source: a human donor with melanoma.

The genes are TRBV28 and TRBJ1-1, with a tentative D call TRBD1 (5 bases). The germline gives CDR1 MDHEN, CDR2 SYDVKM. The ends were cut back, 2 bases at V and 5 bases at J, with 12 bases in the middle. This CDR3 contains 14 residues. CDR3 protein: CASSLGTDRTEAFF. The CDR3 bases are TGTGCCAGCAGTTTAGGGACGGATAGGACTGAAGCTTTCTTT.

CDR3 in DNA: TGTGCCAGCTCACCAACGAAAAATCAGCCCCAGCATTTT. It yields the protein CASSPTKNQPQHF. V usage is TRBV18 and J usage is TRBJ1-5; D uncertain. CDR1 is KGHSH, CDR2 LQKENI, per germline. Trimming took off 2 bases at V and 4 bases at J, with 6 bases between the two ends. The CDR3 length is 13 residues.

This clone turned up a few times. J is TRBJ2-1 and V is TRBV29-1; D perhaps matches TRBD1 (6 bases). Deletions cut 7 bases from V and 9 bases from J, with 16 bases between. Germline assignment: CDR1 SQVTM and CDR2 ANQGSEA. The CDR3 has 12 amino acids. CDR3 region: CSAVEGVGEQFF. The CDR3 DNA follows: TGCAGCGCTGTAGAGGGGGTTGGTGAGCAGTTCTTC.

The chain uses TRBV4-1 and TRBJ2-7; no clear D gene. Trimming removed 1 base from V and 3 bases from J, with 10 bases in between. Germline assignment: CDR1 MGHRA and CDR2 YSYEKL. The CDR3 contains 14 residues. CDR3 amino acids: CASSQGMANYEQYF. The CDR3 bases are TGCGCCAGCAGCCAAGGTATGGCGAACTACGAGCAGTACTTC.

The rearrangement uses TRBV28 and TRBJ2-7, with a weak D call TRBD2 (6 bases). The V and J ends lost 6 bases and 1 base respectively, with 16 bases between them. The CDR3 length is 15 residues. The germline gives CDR1 MDHEN, CDR2 SYDVKM. CDR3 residues: CASSYRDAGSYEQYF. The CDR3, as DNA: TGTGCCAGCAGCTACCGGGACGCGGGATCCTACGAGCAGTACTTC.

This clone was detected a few times. This sequence joins TRBV6-1 and TRBJ1-5; no firm D call. The V gene's germline CDR1 is MNHNS and CDR2 SASEGT. The CDR3 is made up of 13 amino acids. V dropped 1 base and J dropped 7 bases, with 8 bases sitting between them. As DNA, the CDR3 is TGTGCCAGCAGTGAAGTGCGGGAACAGCCCCAGCATTTT. Its translation: CASSEVREQPQHF.

This clone appeared a few times. The chain employs TRBV6-8 and TRBJ1-1, with TRBD1 as a possible D gene (6 bases). The CDR3 totals 13 residues. The germline V gene has CDR1 MNHGY and CDR2 SAAAGT. Trimming cost V 8 bases and J 4 bases, with 14 bases left between them. In nucleotides, the CDR3 is TGTGCCAGCTGGGCACAGGGCTCCACTGAAGCTTTCTTT. The encoded protein is CASWAQGSTEAFF.

The chain carries TRBV14 and TRBJ2-2; 13 nucleotides match TRBD2. Germline assignment: CDR1 SGHDN and CDR2 FVKESK. The CDR3 has 17 amino acids. The trim removed 3 bases at V and 5 bases at J, leaving 6 bases unmatched. CDR3 nucleotide sequence: TGTGCCAGCAGCCACCCCGGACTAGCGGGAGATACCGGGGAGCTGTTTTTT. Protein product: CASSHPGLAGDTGELFF.

V usage is TRBV19 and J usage is TRBJ1-1; no clear D gene. Germline CDR1 and CDR2: LNHDA and SQIVND (reference sequence). Trimming took off 4 bases at V and 2 bases at J, with 20 bases between the two ends. The CDR3 has 17 residues. CDR3 sequence (DNA): TGTGCCAGTAGTAAACTCCAAAAGGTCACACCAAACACTGAAGCTTTCTTT. Translated, it gives CASSKLQKVTPNTEAFF.

The chain recombines TRBV18 with TRBJ1-1; 8 bases fit TRBD1. The germline V gene has CDR1 KGHSH and CDR2 LQKENI. Germline trimming cut 1 base from V and 3 bases from J; bases unmatched to any gene: 4. This CDR3 comprises 15 residues. The CDR3: CASSPLGQGDTEAFF. Here the CDR3 DNA reads TGTGCCAGCTCACCACTCGGACAGGGAGACACTGAAGCTTTCTTT.

The CDR3 DNA reads as TGTGCCAGCAGCCTAATGTGGACTAGTGGAAACACCATATATTTT. It codes for CASSLMWTSGNTIYF. This chain uses TRBV14 with TRBJ1-3; D call uncertain. This CDR3 spans 15 amino acids. The ends were cut back, 4 bases at V and 3 bases at J, with 13 bases in the middle. Germline assignment: CDR1 SGHDN and CDR2 FVKESK.

The chain recombines TRBV28 with TRBJ1-4, with D perhaps matching TRBD1 (6 bases). The germline V gene has CDR1 MDHEN and CDR2 SYDVKM. Trimming stripped 9 bases from V and 7 bases from J, with 15 bases between. The CDR3 consists of 13 residues. As DNA, the CDR3 is TGTGCCAGTAAGACAGGTTATAGTGAAAAACTGTTTTTT. Protein sequence: CASKTGYSEKLFF.

This clone is classed as medium-sized. The rearrangement uses TRBV11-3 and TRBJ1-4; TRBD1 agrees at 9 bases. J was trimmed by 8 bases and V by 5 bases; bases with no gene match: 9. The CDR3 totals 15 residues. Germline assignment: CDR1 SGHNT and CDR2 YENEEA. CDR3 DNA sequence: TGTGCCAGCAGCCCCTCCGGGACAGGGCGAGAAAAACTGTTTTTT. It encodes CASSPSGTGREKLFF.

A few counts support this clone. V gene TRBV19 combines with J gene TRBJ1-4, with D perhaps matching TRBD1 (5 bases). Germline CDR1 and CDR2: LNHDA and SQIVND (reference sequence). Trimming removed 4 bases at V and 0 bases at J, with 9 bases between. The CDR3 runs to 15 residues. As DNA, the CDR3 is TGTGCCAGTAGTAGGGGGGATCCAACTAATGAAAAACTGTTTTTT. The encoded protein is CASSRGDPTNEKLFF.

This clone was counted a few times. The genes are TRBV11-3 and TRBJ2-7, with D possibly being TRBD2 (6 bases). CDR1 and CDR2 (germline): SGHNT, YENEEA. Trimming pared 1 base from V and 7 bases from J, leaving 20 bases between. This CDR3 is built from 16 residues. In DNA form, the CDR3 reads TGTGCCAGCAGCTTAGTGGGTGGAGGGCCAGCGCGAGAGCAGTACTTC. It is translated as CASSLVGGGPAREQYF.

The J gene is TRBJ2-7, the V gene TRBV6-8; tentative D call: TRBD1 (5 bases). The V gene's germline CDR1 is MNHGY and CDR2 SAAAGT. CDR3 size: 14 residues. Trimming cost V 5 bases and J 2 bases, with 13 bases left between them. The CDR3 sequence: CASSTTGITYEQYF. DNA of the CDR3: TGTGCCAGCAGTACAACAGGAATCACCTACGAGCAGTACTTC.

V is TRBV6-8 and J is TRBJ1-2; D uncertain. The CDR3 length is 14 residues. CDR1 and CDR2 (germline): MNHGY, SAAAGT. With 5 bases removed from V and 8 bases from J, the gap between germline ends came to 18 bases. CDR3 sequence reads: CASSVDRLTWGYTF. The CDR3 DNA sequence: TGTGCCAGCAGTGTGGACCGACTGACGTGGGGCTACACCTTC.

The CDR3 nucleotides read TGTGCCAGCAGTTTCGGAGCAGGGGGCGCGGGGCAAGAGACCCAGTACTTC. Protein product: CASSFGAGGAGQETQYF. The chain uses TRBV6-8 and TRBJ2-5; 8 bases are a match to TRBD1. The CDR3 has 17 residues. CDR1 is MNHGY, CDR2 SAAAGT, per germline. V lost 4 bases, J lost 2 bases, and 12 bases stayed unmatched.

This clone turned up a few times. The J gene is TRBJ2-3, the V gene TRBV28; TRBD2 matches at 7 bases. This CDR3 region has 15 residues. Per the germline V gene, CDR1 is MDHEN and CDR2 is SYDVKM. V lost 2 bases and J lost 2; bases outside the gene matches: 4. The CDR3 loop reads CASSLASGPTDTQYF. The CDR3 nucleotides read TGTGCCAGCAGTTTAGCTAGCGGACCCACAGATACGCAGTATTTT.

J is TRBJ2-5 and V is TRBV5-1; no definite D call. The CDR3 length is 14 residues. V was pared by 3 bases and J by 4 bases, with 13 bases between. The germline V gene encodes CDR1 SGHRS and CDR2 YFSETQ. Written as DNA, the CDR3 is TGCGCCAGCAGCTCAGGATGGAGAGGAGAGACCCAGTACTTC. This translates into CASSSGWRGETQYF.

There are a few counts of this clone. The V call is TRBV11-3, the J call TRBJ2-1; 10 nucleotides match TRBD2. V trimming: 5 bases; J trimming: 4 bases; junction bases outside the gene matches: 5. Germline CDR1 and CDR2: SGHNT and YENEEA. The CDR3 is 15 amino acids. The CDR3 spells CASSLTSGVYNEQFF. The CDR3 coding sequence is TGTGCCAGCAGCCTAACTAGCGGGGTTTACAATGAGCAGTTCTTC.

This clone was picked up one time. The rearrangement links TRBV18 to TRBJ1-5; no clear D. V lost 3 bases and J 5 bases, leaving 8 bases between the germline ends. The CDR3 is made up of 13 amino acids. Germline V gene lookup returns CDR1 KGHSH and CDR2 LQKENI. The CDR3 region has the DNA TGTGCCAGCTCACCTGGAAGGGATCAGCCCCAGCATTTT. Translating gives CASSPGRDQPQHF. The complete variable domain, with remaining parts taken from reference TRBV18 and TRBJ1-5, reads NAGVMQNPRHLVRRRGQEARLRCSPMKGHSHVYWYRQLPEEGLKFMVYLQKENIIDESGMPKERFSAEFPKEGPSILRIQQVVRGDSAAYFCASSPGRDQPQHFGDGTRLSIL.

The chain is built from TRBV19 and TRBJ2-5, with unresolved D. Between the trimmed V and J ends, which lost 2 bases and 2 bases, there was a span of 6 bases. From germline, CDR1 is LNHDA and CDR2 SQIVND (reference sequence). This CDR3 comprises 13 residues. CDR3 nucleotide sequence: TGTGCCAGTAGTATAAATGAACAAGAGACCCAGTACTTC. Its protein product is CASSINEQETQYF.

A few counts support this clone. The chain links TRBV28 to TRBJ1-2, with D unclear. Germline V CDR1 and CDR2: MDHEN, SYDVKM. The CDR3 extends over 13 amino acids. V dropped 5 bases and J dropped 1 base, with 8 bases sitting between them. This CDR3 reads CASSQQLNYGYTF. The CDR3 nucleotides read TGTGCCAGCAGTCAACAGCTTAACTATGGCTACACCTTC.

In this sample, this clone is medium-sized. The genes are TRBV6-8 and TRBJ2-2, with 7 positions matching TRBD1. This CDR3 comprises 13 residues. The ends lost 10 bases at V and 7 bases at J; junction bases unmatched: 9. Germline V CDR1 and CDR2: MNHGY, SAAAGT. CDR3 loop: CAIKGTEGGELFF. The CDR3 DNA sequence: TGTGCCATCAAGGGGACAGAAGGCGGGGAGCTGTTTTTT.

This chain joins TRBV6-8 and TRBJ2-7; TRBD1 matches 10 bases. V shed 5 bases, J shed 5 bases, and the junction held 12 bases outside the gene matches. This CDR3 has 16 residues. Germline values: CDR1 MNHGY, CDR2 SAAAGT. The CDR3 DNA sequence: TGTGCCAGCAGTGTATCGGTGGGACAGGGGTCGGACGAGCAGTACTTC. It translates to CASSVSVGQGSDEQYF.

This clone has a handful of counts. The gene calls are TRBV9 and TRBJ2-7; 12 bases agree with TRBD1. Germline V gives CDR1 SGDLS, CDR2 YYNGEE. After removal of 6 bases from V and 7 bases from J, the junction contained 8 bases not matched to a gene. The CDR3 consists of 14 residues. The DNA for the CDR3 is TGTGCCAGCAACCCGGGACAGGGGGCGTGGGAGCAGTACTTC. Its protein is CASNPGQGAWEQYF.

The gene calls are TRBV6-8 and TRBJ2-3; D uncertain. Germline lookup yields CDR1 MNHGY and CDR2 SAAAGT. With 5 bases removed from V and 2 bases from J, the gap between germline ends came to 11 bases. This CDR3 is 14 amino acids long. CDR3 nucleotide sequence: TGTGCCAGCAGTCCTTCAGTGTCCACAGATACGCAGTATTTT. It yields the protein CASSPSVSTDTQYF.

The genes are TRBV15 and TRBJ1-5; D is unresolved. Germline-derived CDR1 and CDR2 are LNHNV and YYDKDF (reference sequence). CDR3 length: 17 amino acids. V shed 0 bases and J shed 3 bases, with 15 bases lying between them. The CDR3 DNA reads as TGTGCCACCAGCAGAGATATGAGTACGGGTAACAATCAGCCCCAGCATTTT. It codes for CATSRDMSTGNNQPQHF.